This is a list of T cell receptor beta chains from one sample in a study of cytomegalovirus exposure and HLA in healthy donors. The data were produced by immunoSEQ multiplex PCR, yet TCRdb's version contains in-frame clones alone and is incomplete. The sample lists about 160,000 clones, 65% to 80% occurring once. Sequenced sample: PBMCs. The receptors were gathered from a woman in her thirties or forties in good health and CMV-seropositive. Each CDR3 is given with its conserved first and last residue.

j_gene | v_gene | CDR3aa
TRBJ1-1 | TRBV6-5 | CASSYIGAYMNTEAFF
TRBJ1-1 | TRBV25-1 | CASSNTGRGTEAFF
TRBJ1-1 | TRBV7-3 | CASSLKGGTEAFF
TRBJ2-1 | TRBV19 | CASRFLGGDYNEQFF
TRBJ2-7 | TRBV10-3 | CAISESRGTYEQYF
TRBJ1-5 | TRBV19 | CAGGQLRTGNQPQHF
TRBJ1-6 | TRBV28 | CATEDRLSNSPLHF
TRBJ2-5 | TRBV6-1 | CASRPRGVQETQYF
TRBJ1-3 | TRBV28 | CASRQGAGNTIYF
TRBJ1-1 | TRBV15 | CATSRDRVPGEAFF
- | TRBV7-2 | CASSGTGYEQYF
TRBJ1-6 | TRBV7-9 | CASSLRESPLHF
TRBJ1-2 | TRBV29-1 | CSVKMGQLSYGYTF
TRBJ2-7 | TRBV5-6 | CASSSLTGGPYEQYF
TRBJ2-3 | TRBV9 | CASSVEPSGGVQDTQYF
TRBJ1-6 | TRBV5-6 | CASRHNRGSYNSPLHF
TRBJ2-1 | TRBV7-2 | CASSSERFGSGYNEQFF